This TCR beta chain was found in a study of identical twins. Study results and limitations: The study found that models underestimated out-of-frame TCR alpha sharing in monozygotic twins. The degree of excess twin sharing was weaker in beta out-of-frame sequences.

This clonotype was counted at least ten times. No antigen is known for it. TCRdb used MiXCR to reprocess the 5' RACE reads, holding one entry per CDR3 protein. The data show some 500,000 distinct CDR3 sequences, with around 20% seen just once and approximately 0.95% held by the top ten. CDR3 length equals 14 residues. The V gene's germline CDR1 is MNHNS and CDR2 SASEGT. Trimming cost V 4 bases and J 1 base; bases outside gene matches: 1. A further study also used this sample, focusing on T cells expressing NK-cell markers.

The sequencing input was CD4+ T cells sorted from blood. This chain connects TRBV6-1 to TRBJ1-5; 7 bases fit TRBD1. This TCR was recovered from a woman younger than 30 in good health. Here the CDR3 reads CASSARGSNQPQHF. The CDR3 DNA reads TGTGCCAGCAGTGCCAGGGGGAGCAATCAGCCCCAGCATTTT.